The T cell receptor (beta chain) described here comes from a study of shared clonotypes between healthy human individuals. Across the whole study: With ages of 18 to 49, the donors were a couple of women and a few men. Study findings and constraints: Between several donors, naive CD4 clonotypes were shared at a level of about 5%. In this cohort, only blood was sampled, and tissue repertoires likely differ.

Memory CD4+ cells were the fraction left after CD45RA+ naive selection. Of note for this clone: Its cognate antigen is unknown. Other DNA sequences from this sample encode an identical CDR3 as well.

In germline, CDR1 is DFQATT, CDR2 SNEGSKA (reference sequence). V was pared by 3 bases and J by 4 bases, with 4 bases between. CDR3 length: 11 residues. Produced via immunoSEQ multiplex PCR; TCRdb's table is partial and in-frame only. Found here are about 2.3 million clones, approximately 93% of them singletons; the top ten hold 0.39%. This chain connects TRBV20-1 to TRBJ2-1; D is uncertain. The sample taken for sequencing was naive CD4+ T cells from PBMCs. The subset denotes: CD45RA+ positively selected. The sequence was obtained from a man aged 18 to 29 in good health. Some clones in this sample may be carry-over from other donors' samples. This CDR3 is CSARGYNEQFF. CDR3 nucleotides: TGCAGTGCTAGGGGGTACAATGAGCAGTTCTTC.